Below are 25 T cell receptor beta chains sequenced from a single sample in a study of T cell responses to AZD1222 COVID-19 vaccine. Data came from immunoSEQ multiplex PCR; TCRdb stores just in-frame clones and leaves some out. Seen here are about 140,000 clones, approximately 93% observed once, and the top ten hold over 0.9%. This specimen consisted of peripheral blood, obtained on day 0 of MenACWY control vaccination. Receptors were obtained from an adult in good health.

Here the CDR3 reads CASSFRVEGGTEAFF. CDR3 DNA: TGTGCCAGCAGCTTCAGGGTAGAGGGGGGGACTGAAGCTTTCTTT. The V call is TRBV7-2, the J call TRBJ1-1; D possibly corresponds to TRBD1 (6 bases). Germline CDR1 SGHTA, CDR2 FQGNSA. Trimming left V 3 bases short and J 5 bases short, with 16 bases between. This CDR3 contains 15 residues.

This rearrangement joins TRBV7-9 to TRBJ1-6; the match to TRBD1 covers 11 bases. The CDR3 has 16 amino acids. From germline, CDR1 is SEHNR and CDR2 FQNEAQ (reference sequence). Losses at the gene ends were 4 bases for V and 4 bases for J; bases not matched to a gene: 3. CDR3 protein: CASSSGQGAYNSPLHF. CDR3 sequence (DNA): TGTGCCAGCAGCTCTGGACAGGGGGCTTATAATTCACCCCTCCACTTT. The full variable domain, rest sourced from reference TRBV7-9 and TRBJ1-6, is DTGVSQNPRHKITKRGQNVTFRCDPISEHNRLYWYRQTLGQGPEFLTYFQNEAQLEKSRLLSDRFSAERPKGSFSTLEIQRTEQGDSAMYLCASSSGQGAYNSPLHFGNGTRLTVT.

The chain recombines TRBV30 with TRBJ1-6; TRBD1 agrees at 7 bases. V lost 2 bases and J lost 5; bases outside the gene matches: 0. Germline CDR1 GTSNPN, CDR2 SVGIG (reference sequence). There are 13 residues in the CDR3. CDR3 sequence: CAWSQGDNSPLHF. CDR3 in DNA: TGTGCCTGGAGTCAGGGGGATAATTCACCCCTCCACTTT.

J is TRBJ2-3 and V is TRBV4-2; the D is unclear. The germline gives CDR1 LGHNA, CDR2 YNFKEQ. The CDR3 is made up of 12 amino acids. Trimming left V 1 base short and J 4 bases short, with 3 bases between. CDR3 residues: CASSQVADTQYF. CDR3 DNA sequence: TGTGCCAGCAGCCAAGTGGCAGATACGCAGTATTTT.

This rearrangement joins TRBV7-3 to TRBJ1-1; D is undetermined. Trimming stripped 5 bases from V and 7 bases from J, with 14 bases between. CDR3 length: 13 residues. The germline CDR1 and CDR2 sequences are SGHTA and FQGTGA. The CDR3 region has the DNA TGTGCCAGCAGCCTAAATCCCGCCGGTGAAGCTTTCTTT. Residues: CASSLNPAGEAFF.

This rearrangement joins TRBV5-4 to TRBJ1-1, with D maybe TRBD1 (5 bases). Germline loops: CDR1 SGHNT, CDR2 YYREEE (reference sequence). V shed 2 bases and J shed 3 bases, with 11 bases lying between them. The CDR3 loop spans 14 amino acids. The CDR3 loop is CASSLGDSYTEAFF. The CDR3 coding sequence is TGTGCCAGCAGCTTAGGAGACAGTTACACTGAAGCTTTCTTT. Looking up the rest from reference TRBV5-4 and TRBJ1-1 gives the full variable domain: ETGVTQSPTHLIKTRGQQVTLRCSSQSGHNTVSWYQQALGQGPQFIFQYYREEENGRGNFPPRFSGLQFPNYSSELNVNALELDDSALYLCASSLGDSYTEAFFGQGTRLTVV.

J is TRBJ1-3 and V is TRBV5-4; no reliable D call. V lost 2 bases and J 0 bases, leaving 9 bases between the germline ends. CDR1 and CDR2 (germline): SGHNT, YYREEE (reference sequence). This CDR3 is 15 amino acids long. CDR3 in DNA: TGTGCCAGCAGCTTTGGAAACAGCTCTGGAAACACCATATATTTT. Its translation: CASSFGNSSGNTIYF. The whole variable domain, filled in from reference TRBV5-4 and TRBJ1-3, reads ETGVTQSPTHLIKTRGQQVTLRCSSQSGHNTVSWYQQALGQGPQFIFQYYREEENGRGNFPPRFSGLQFPNYSSELNVNALELDDSALYLCASSFGNSSGNTIYFGEGSWLTVV.

The chain uses TRBV6-5 and TRBJ1-5; TRBD1 might be the D (5 bases). Per germline, CDR1 MNHEY and CDR2 SVGAGI. V shed 5 bases and J shed 1 base, with 12 bases lying between them. The CDR3 totals 15 residues. CDR3 loop: CASSNPWDSNQPQHF. The CDR3 DNA sequence: TGTGCCAGCAGTAATCCTTGGGACAGCAATCAGCCCCAGCATTTT.

J is TRBJ1-2 and V is TRBV6-5; TRBD1 matches at 9 bases. Germline V lookup: CDR1 MNHEY, CDR2 SVGAGI. The CDR3 is made up of 15 amino acids. With V trimmed by 6 bases and J by 4 bases, 9 bases remained unmatched. CDR3 coding DNA: TGTGCCAGCAGGCCCCGGGGACAGGGTGCCTATGGCTACACCTTC. Its translation is CASRPRGQGAYGYTF.

The chain recombines TRBV7-3 with TRBJ2-3; D uncertain. The CDR3 runs 15 residues. Trimming left V 5 bases short and J 6 bases short, with 18 bases between. CDR1 is SGHTA and CDR2 is FQGTGA in the germline V gene. This CDR3 reads CASSPPPPYSDTQYF. The DNA for the CDR3 is TGTGCCAGCAGCCCGCCTCCCCCCTACTCGGATACGCAGTATTTT.

This clone appeared a single time. The CDR3 coding sequence is TGCAGCGTTGTCCCCAAGACGAACACTGAAGCTTTCTTT. It specifies CSVVPKTNTEAFF. This chain connects TRBV29-1 to TRBJ1-1; D call uncertain. The ends were cut back, 4 bases at V and 1 base at J, with 10 bases in the middle. From germline, CDR1 is SQVTM and CDR2 ANQGSEA. The CDR3 runs to 13 residues.

This clone was seen only once. The CDR3 DNA sequence: TGTGCCAGTAGTATAGGCGGGGAAACCGGGGAGCTGTTTTTT. As protein: CASSIGGETGELFF. The V and J genes are TRBV19 and TRBJ2-2, with D possibly matching TRBD2 (6 bases). CDR3 length: 14 residues. V was pared by 1 base and J by 5 bases, with 8 bases between. Per the germline V gene, CDR1 is LNHDA and CDR2 is SQIVND (reference sequence).

This chain connects TRBV19 to TRBJ1-1; D uncertain. The CDR3 contains 16 residues. Trimming pared 0 bases from V and 6 bases from J, leaving 17 bases between. Germline V CDR1 and CDR2: LNHDA, SQIVND (reference sequence). This CDR3 reads CASSIDSTRLGAEAFF. The CDR3 region has the DNA TGTGCCAGTAGTATAGATTCTACCCGGCTGGGCGCTGAAGCTTTCTTT.

The genes are TRBV2 and TRBJ1-2, with D possibly matching TRBD1 (6 bases). The V and J ends lost 8 bases and 6 bases respectively, with 19 bases between them. The CDR3 is made up of 14 amino acids. The germline gives CDR1 SNHLY, CDR2 FYNNEI. The CDR3 nucleotides read TGTGCCAGCGGGTTAGTCGGGGACAATAATGGCTACACCTTC. It encodes CASGLVGDNNGYTF. Together with reference TRBV2 and TRBJ1-2, the CDR3 gives the full variable domain: EPEVTQTPSHQVTQMGQEVILRCVPISNHLYFYWYRQILGQKVEFLVSFYNNEISEKSEIFDDQFSVERPDGSNFTLKIRSTKLEDSAMYFCASGLVGDNNGYTFGSGTRLTVV.

The rearrangement joins TRBV10-3 to TRBJ1-2, with unresolved D. Germline CDR1 ENHRY, CDR2 SYGVKD. V lost 4 bases and J lost 8, with 14 bases in between. The length of the CDR3 is 13 residues. The CDR3 bases are TGTGCCATCAGTGGTGGATTCCGGGAGGGCTACACCTTC. It encodes CAISGGFREGYTF.

V usage is TRBV4-1 and J usage is TRBJ2-6; 7 bases agree with TRBD1. The V segment lost 2 bases and the J segment 4 bases; nucleotides outside the gene matches: 5. The germline CDR1 and CDR2 sequences are MGHRA and YSYEKL. The CDR3 sequence is 16 residues long. The DNA of the CDR3 is TGCGCCAGCAGCCAACCGACAGGGCTGGGGGCCAACGTCCTGACTTTC. Its translation is CASSQPTGLGANVLTF.

The rearrangement uses TRBV6-6 and TRBJ2-5, with TRBD2 matching over 12 bases. Germline-derived CDR1 and CDR2 are MNHNY and SVGAGI (reference sequence). CDR3 length: 15 amino acids. J was trimmed by 4 bases and V by 6 bases; bases with no gene match: 6. The CDR3 sequence is CASSNTSGGRETQYF. CDR3 DNA: TGTGCCAGCAGCAATACTAGCGGGGGGCGAGAGACCCAGTACTTC.

The chain is built from TRBV19 and TRBJ1-1; possible D gene TRBD1, 6 bases. The germline gives CDR1 LNHDA, CDR2 SQIVND (reference sequence). This CDR3 spans 14 amino acids. V lost 6 bases to trimming and J lost 0 bases, with 11 bases between them. This chain's CDR3 is CASRPDSMNTEAFF. CDR3 nucleotide sequence: TGTGCCAGTAGGCCGGACAGTATGAACACTGAAGCTTTCTTT.

The CDR3: CASSIGPGQGSTEAFF. CDR3 DNA sequence: TGTGCCAGTAGTATAGGACCGGGACAGGGAAGCACTGAAGCTTTCTTT. The V call is TRBV19, the J call TRBJ1-1; 9 bases line up with TRBD1. CDR1 is LNHDA, CDR2 SQIVND, per germline (reference sequence). V lost 1 base, J lost 4 bases, and 7 bases stayed unmatched. This CDR3 is built from 16 residues.

The J gene is TRBJ2-2, the V gene TRBV10-3; 7 bases agree with TRBD2. V was pared by 0 bases and J by 1 base, with 2 bases of the junction left unmatched. The germline CDR1 and CDR2 sequences are ENHRY and SYGVKD. CDR3 length: 16 residues. CDR3 nucleotides: TGTGCCATCAGTGAGTCGAAGCGGGGGAACACCGGGGAGCTGTTTTTT. It translates to CAISESKRGNTGELFF.

The chain links TRBV27 to TRBJ2-7, with D perhaps assigned TRBD1 or TRBD2 (5 bases each). CDR1 and CDR2 (germline): MNHEY, SMNVEV (reference sequence). V shed 3 bases and J shed 4 bases, with 13 bases lying between them. The CDR3 spans 14 residues. The CDR3: CASSFGYGGYEQYF. DNA for the CDR3: TGTGCCAGCAGTTTCGGCTATGGGGGTTACGAGCAGTACTTC.

The sample holds one count of this clone. The chain uses TRBV19 and TRBJ2-3, with 10 bases that match TRBD2. The ends lost 10 bases at V and 1 base at J; junction bases unmatched: 11. The CDR3 is made up of 16 amino acids. Germline V CDR1 and CDR2: LNHDA, SQIVND (reference sequence). For the CDR3, the DNA is TGTGCCACTAAAGACTTACTAGCGGGGCGCACAGATACGCAGTATTTT. Translation gives CATKDLLAGRTDTQYF.

The rearrangement uses TRBV2 and TRBJ1-4; D possibly corresponds to TRBD1 (5 bases). Germline V gene sequence: CDR1 SNHLY, CDR2 FYNNEI. The CDR3 is 14 amino acids. The V gene lost 6 bases and the J gene lost 8 bases, with 16 bases spanning the gap. CDR3 nucleotides: TGTGCCAGCAGGGGTCTGGGGCTAGGAGAAAAACTGTTTTTT. This gives the protein CASRGLGLGEKLFF.

The chain is built from TRBV5-1 and TRBJ1-4; no definite D call. V lost 0 bases and J lost 4, with 7 bases in between. The CDR3 runs to 14 residues. CDR1 SGHRS and CDR2 YFSETQ come from the germline V gene. The CDR3, as DNA: TGCGCCAGCAGCTTGGTTGGGGATAATGAAAAACTGTTTTTT. Its protein is CASSLVGDNEKLFF.

This chain uses TRBV9 with TRBJ1-1; D is unclear. Germline V gene sequence: CDR1 SGDLS, CDR2 YYNGEE. V was clipped by 7 bases and J by 0 bases, with 13 bases between them. This CDR3 contains 14 residues. The CDR3, as DNA: TGTGCCAGCGGGCCAGGCCCTCTGAACACTGAAGCTTTCTTT. Its protein product is CASGPGPLNTEAFF.